These 4 T cell receptor beta chains originate from one sample sequenced in a study of cytomegalovirus exposure and HLA in healthy donors listed by TCRdb under 2017. Libraries were constructed by the immunoSEQ multiplex PCR assay. TCRdb limited this immuneACCESS table to in-frame rearrangements with V and J called. A share of clones is missing; checked studies link under half to unresolved V genes, and the rest is unexplained. Here the sample has some 200,000 clones; under 95% occur a single time. 0.8% to 1.2% of the sample rests with the top ten. The sequenced material came from PBMCs. These receptors were obtained from a woman under 30 in good health and CMV-seronegative.

The gene calls are TRBV9 and TRBJ1-2; TRBD1 is a possible D gene (6 bases). Trimming removed 1 base from V and 6 bases from J, with 10 bases in between. Germline V CDR1 and CDR2: SGDLS, YYNGEE. The CDR3 runs 13 residues. In DNA, the CDR3 is TGTGCCAGCAGCGTAAGGGGGATACATGGCTACACCTTC. This sequence encodes CASSVRGIHGYTF.

The CDR3 region has the DNA TGCGCCAGCAGCTTGTATTCGTCGGCTGGGGCCAACGTCCTGACTTTC. Its protein is CASSLYSSAGANVLTF. V usage is TRBV5-1 and J usage is TRBJ2-6; D not resolved. V was trimmed by 1 base and J by 2 bases, leaving 10 bases between them. Germline V gene data show CDR1 as SGHRS and CDR2 as YFSETQ. The CDR3 totals 16 residues.

The gene calls are TRBV7-9 and TRBJ1-5; weak D call: TRBD1 (5 bases). Germline V gives CDR1 SEHNR, CDR2 FQNEAQ (reference sequence). V dropped 5 bases and J dropped 5 bases, with 10 bases sitting between them. The CDR3 is made up of 13 amino acids. CDR3 residues: CASSMGGDQPQHF. The CDR3 nucleotides read TGTGCCAGCAGCATGGGGGGAGATCAGCCCCAGCATTTT. The whole variable domain, remainder taken from reference TRBV7-9 and TRBJ1-5, is DTGVSQNPRHKITKRGQNVTFRCDPISEHNRLYWYRQTLGQGPEFLTYFQNEAQLEKSRLLSDRFSAERPKGSFSTLEIQRTEQGDSAMYLCASSMGGDQPQHFGDGTRLSIL.

In this sample, this clone turned up a few times. This chain uses TRBV28 with TRBJ1-1, with TRBD1 identical over 7 bases. CDR3 size: 14 residues. CDR1 and CDR2 (germline): MDHEN, SYDVKM. V lost 4 bases to trimming and J lost 0 bases; unmatched junction nucleotides: 2. The CDR3 sequence is CASSSTGVNTEAFF. The CDR3, as DNA: TGTGCCAGCAGTTCCACAGGGGTGAACACTGAAGCTTTCTTT. Full variable domain (outside the CDR3, taken from reference TRBV28 and TRBJ1-1): DVKVTQSSRYLVKRTGEKVFLECVQDMDHENMFWYRQDPGLGLRLIYFSYDVKMKEKGDIPEGYSVSREKKERFSLILESASTNQTSMYLCASSSTGVNTEAFFGQGTRLTVV.